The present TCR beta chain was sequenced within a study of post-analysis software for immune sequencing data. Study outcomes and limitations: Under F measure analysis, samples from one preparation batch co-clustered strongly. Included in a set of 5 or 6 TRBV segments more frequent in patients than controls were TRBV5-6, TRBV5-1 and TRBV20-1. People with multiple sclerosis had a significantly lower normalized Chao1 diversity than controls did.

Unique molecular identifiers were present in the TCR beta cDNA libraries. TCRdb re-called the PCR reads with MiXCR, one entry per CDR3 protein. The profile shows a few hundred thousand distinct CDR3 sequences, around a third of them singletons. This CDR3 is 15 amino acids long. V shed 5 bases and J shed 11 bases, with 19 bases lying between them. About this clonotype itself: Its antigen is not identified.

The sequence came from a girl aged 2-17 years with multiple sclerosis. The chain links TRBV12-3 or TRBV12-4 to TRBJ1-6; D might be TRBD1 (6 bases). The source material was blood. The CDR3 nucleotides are TGTGCCAGCAGTCTGGCCTGGGGGGGCAGGACACCCCTCCACTTT. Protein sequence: CASSLAWGGRTPLHF.